Below, 19 T cell receptor beta chains from the same sample are listed, as sequenced in a study of identical twins' blood T cells. Using its own MiXCR run on the 5' RACE reads, TCRdb lists one record per CDR3 protein. Of roughly 340,000 distinct CDR3 sequences in the sample, over 25% were seen once. Sequenced input: PBMCs. Receptors originate from a woman between 18 and 50 years old in good health.

This clonotype was counted between two and nine times. The rearrangement joins TRBV20-1 to TRBJ1-2, with unresolved D. CDR1 and CDR2 (germline): DFQATT, SNEGSKA (reference sequence). V was clipped by 3 bases and J by 2 bases, with 10 bases between them. The CDR3 runs to 13 residues. Here the CDR3 reads CSASSGLNYGYTF. CDR3 coding DNA: TGCAGTGCTAGTTCCGGGTTAAACTATGGCTACACCTTC.

This chain connects TRBV7-9 to TRBJ1-2, with 7 bases fitting TRBD1. CDR1 and CDR2 (germline): SEHNR, FQNEAQ (reference sequence). The CDR3 loop spans 15 amino acids. J gave up 3 bases and V 1 base, and 5 bases lay outside the gene matches. CDR3 loop: CASSLDIGQDYGYTF. The CDR3 DNA reads as TGTGCCAGCAGCTTAGACATCGGACAGGACTATGGCTACACCTTC.

This clonotype turned up a few times. The chain combines TRBV29-1 with TRBJ2-3; D is uncertain. Trimming stripped 6 bases from V and 0 bases from J, with 16 bases between. From germline, CDR1 is SQVTM and CDR2 ANQGSEA. This CDR3 has 15 amino acids. The CDR3 here is CSVGAMGRSTDTQYF. The DNA for the CDR3 is TGCAGCGTGGGTGCTATGGGAAGGAGCACAGATACGCAGTATTTT.

This clonotype showed up just once. An end of the junction does not agree with germline; a read error may underlie this. The chain joins TRBV7-9 to TRBJ1-3; TRBD1 is a possible D gene (6 bases). Looked up from germline, CDR1 is SEHNR and CDR2 is FQNEAQ (reference sequence). The CDR3 spans 15 residues. The CDR3 here is CTSSEQGDRGNTIYF. CDR3 sequence (DNA): TGTACCAGCAGCGAACAGGGTGATCGTGGAAACACCATATATTTT.

The chain uses TRBV4-2 and TRBJ1-1; no firm D call. Germline V lookup: CDR1 LGHNA, CDR2 YNFKEQ. V lost 1 base and J lost 10, with 13 bases in between. The CDR3 consists of 13 residues. CDR3 coding DNA: TGTGCCAGCAGCCAAGTCCCCCGGGCGGGAGCTTTCTTT. Its protein product is CASSQVPRAGAFF.

This clonotype occurred a few times. This chain joins TRBV7-3 and TRBJ2-3; D call uncertain. CDR1 is SGHTA and CDR2 is FQGTGA in the germline V gene. CDR3 length: 14 residues. Trimming shortened V by 2 bases and J by 2 bases, and 8 bases separated the two germline ends. The CDR3 here is CASSLAVHTDTQYF. The CDR3 DNA follows: TGTGCCAGCAGCTTAGCAGTCCACACAGATACGCAGTATTTT. The full variable domain, with the rest looked up from reference TRBV7-3 and TRBJ2-3, is GAGVSQTPSNKVTEKGKYVELRCDPISGHTALYWYRQSLGQGPEFLIYFQGTGAADDSGLPNDRFFAVRPEGSVSTLKIQRTERGDSAVYLCASSLAVHTDTQYFGPGTRLTVL.

V is TRBV25-1 and J is TRBJ1-1, with TRBD1 matching over 8 bases. The CDR3 runs to 16 residues. V lost 6 bases and J lost 6; bases outside the gene matches: 15. From germline, CDR1 is MGHDK and CDR2 SYGVNS. The CDR3 DNA is TGTGCCAGCAGCCCAAAGGGGACAGGTTCCTTTGCTGAAGCTTTCTTT. This codes for CASSPKGTGSFAEAFF.

The rearrangement links TRBV11-3 to TRBJ1-1, with TRBD1 identical over 8 bases. The CDR3 covers 17 residues. V was clipped by 4 bases and J by 0 bases; unmatched bases: 10. CDR1 SGHNT and CDR2 YENEEA come from the germline V gene. The CDR3 bases are TGTGCCAGCAGCTCGCCGCGGGACAGGTCGATGAACACTGAAGCTTTCTTT. This encodes CASSSPRDRSMNTEAFF.

Remarks on this clonotype: Germline and junction disagree at one end, which may indicate a read error. The rearrangement links TRBV5-1 to TRBJ1-1; 8 bases map to TRBD1. The CDR3 runs to 13 residues. The germline CDR1 and CDR2 sequences are SGHRS and YFSETQ. CDR3 sequence: CTSSWGPGQESFF. Written as DNA, the CDR3 is TGCACCAGCAGCTGGGGGCCGGGACAGGAGTCTTTCTTT.

This clonotype was counted many times. V is TRBV29-1 and J is TRBJ1-2, with 10 bases fitting TRBD1. The J segment lost 3 bases and the V segment lost 6 bases, leaving 7 bases of the junction unmatched. The germline CDR1 and CDR2 sequences are SQVTM and ANQGSEA. The CDR3 has 14 amino acids. The CDR3 bases are TGCAGCGTCGATAGGGACAGGGGCGACTATGGCTACACCTTC. Translating gives CSVDRDRGDYGYTF. Filled out from reference TRBV29-1 and TRBJ1-2, the complete variable domain reads SAVISQKPSRDICQRGTSLTIQCQVDSQVTMMFWYRQQPGQSLTLIATANQGSEATYESGFVIDKFPISRPNLTFSTLTVSNMSPEDSSIYLCSVDRDRGDYGYTFGSGTRLTVV.

This clonotype was detected ten times or more. The rearrangement links TRBV6-5 to TRBJ1-1; perhaps TRBD1 as D (6 bases). This CDR3 region has 13 residues. Germline loops: CDR1 MNHEY, CDR2 SVGAGI. V gave up 6 bases and J gave up 4 bases, with 12 bases separating them. CDR3: CASSYRAPTEAFF. CDR3 coding DNA: TGTGCCAGCAGCTACAGGGCACCCACTGAAGCTTTCTTT.

As to this clonotype: A read error may explain this, as a much larger clone is one base away. The chain recombines TRBV5-6 with TRBJ1-2; the D is unclear. The V gene's germline CDR1 is SGHDT and CDR2 YYEEEE. This CDR3 spans 12 amino acids. Written as DNA, the CDR3 is TGTGCCGGCAGCGGGATCACCTATGGCTACACCTTC. Translating gives CAGSGITYGYTF.

This clonotype has ten or more counts. The chain links TRBV11-2 to TRBJ2-2; maybe TRBD1 (5 bases). Germline loops: CDR1 SGHAT, CDR2 FQNNGV. Between the trimmed V and J ends, which lost 2 bases and 6 bases, there was a span of 10 bases. The CDR3 totals 14 residues. The CDR3 spells CASSLQGSPGELFF. The CDR3 region has the DNA TGTGCCAGCAGCTTACAGGGATCACCCGGGGAGCTGTTTTTT.

V is TRBV7-2 and J is TRBJ2-3; D unresolved. The V and J ends lost 1 base and 8 bases respectively, with 19 bases between them. Germline CDR1 and CDR2: SGHTA and FQGNSA. CDR3 length: 16 amino acids. The CDR3 is CASSLGPLGSPVTQYF. CDR3 sequence (DNA): TGTGCCAGCAGCTTAGGTCCTTTGGGCAGCCCTGTTACGCAGTATTTT.

This clonotype showed up just a few times. V usage is TRBV6-6 and J usage is TRBJ1-2; 10 bases match TRBD1. The V segment lost 6 bases and the J segment 8 bases; nucleotides outside the gene matches: 9. Germline V CDR1 and CDR2: MNHNY, SVGAGI (reference sequence). CDR3 length: 14 residues. The CDR3 DNA is TGTGCCAGCAGGGTCCTGGGACAGGGGAGCGGCTACACCTTC. It encodes CASRVLGQGSGYTF.

This clonotype turned up a few times. This chain uses TRBV21-1 with TRBJ2-3; the D call TRBD1 from the table was never checked on the DNA. TRBV21-1 is given as a pseudogene. The CDR3 has 16 amino acids. CDR3 sequence reads: CASSKAHRGHADTQYF. DNA of the CDR3: TGTGCCAGCAGCAAAGCGCACAGGGGACACGCAGATACGCAGTATTTT.

This clonotype was seen more than once but under ten times. The chain carries TRBV9 and TRBJ1-2, with 10 bases lining up with TRBD1. Germline V gives CDR1 SGDLS, CDR2 YYNGEE. The CDR3 has 16 residues. The V and J ends lost 3 bases and 6 bases, in that order; junction bases with no gene match: 11. The CDR3 reads CASSGQGAPWGHGYTF. Written as DNA, the CDR3 is TGTGCCAGCAGCGGACAGGGGGCACCTTGGGGGCATGGCTACACCTTC.

This chain connects TRBV20-1 to TRBJ1-4; D possibly corresponds to TRBD1 (5 bases). This CDR3 comprises 14 residues. The V end lost 6 bases, the J end lost 6 bases, and 17 bases lay between the germline ends. Germline-derived CDR1 and CDR2 are DFQATT and SNEGSKA (reference sequence). CDR3 region: CSAADSRRHEKLFF. CDR3 coding DNA: TGCAGTGCAGCAGACAGTAGGAGGCATGAAAAACTGTTTTTT.

In regard to this clonotype: The germline gene is not matched at one end of the junction; a read error may be the cause. The chain links TRBV5-1 to TRBJ2-7, with 10 bases that match TRBD1. The CDR3 is 15 residues long. The V gene's germline CDR1 is SGHRS and CDR2 YFSETQ. The CDR3 loop is CAGSLGGQGSEEQYF. The CDR3 nucleotides are TGCGCCGGCAGCTTGGGGGGACAGGGGTCTGAAGAGCAGTACTTC.